This T cell receptor (beta chain) was obtained from a study of T-cell memory formation after mild COVID-19. Study-level findings and limits: Whether day 37 second-wave clones are SARS-CoV-2-specific was not confirmed.

5'RACE primed at constant segments yielded TCR alpha and TCR beta cDNA libraries bearing sample barcodes and UMIs. In TCRdb, the 5' RACE reads were re-called with MiXCR into one record per CDR3 protein. The data hold about 340,000 distinct CDR3 sequences, with around 14% observed a single time. The table lists this clonotype with a few counts. Its antigen is still unknown. V was shortened by 6 bases and J by 5 bases, with 14 bases between the two germline ends. Germline values: CDR1 MNHEY, CDR2 SMNVEV (reference sequence). This CDR3 has 13 residues. The genes are TRBV27 and TRBJ2-7, with D perhaps matching TRBD2 (5 bases). Source material: PBMCs or a T cell subset sorted from them (not recorded which). This clonotype was obtained from a young man who had mild COVID-19 (a few samples of this study predate the infection). Cell type and time point are not known. CDR3 region: CASRLVKGDEQYF. The CDR3 DNA is TGTGCCAGCAGGCTGGTAAAGGGAGACGAGCAGTACTTC.